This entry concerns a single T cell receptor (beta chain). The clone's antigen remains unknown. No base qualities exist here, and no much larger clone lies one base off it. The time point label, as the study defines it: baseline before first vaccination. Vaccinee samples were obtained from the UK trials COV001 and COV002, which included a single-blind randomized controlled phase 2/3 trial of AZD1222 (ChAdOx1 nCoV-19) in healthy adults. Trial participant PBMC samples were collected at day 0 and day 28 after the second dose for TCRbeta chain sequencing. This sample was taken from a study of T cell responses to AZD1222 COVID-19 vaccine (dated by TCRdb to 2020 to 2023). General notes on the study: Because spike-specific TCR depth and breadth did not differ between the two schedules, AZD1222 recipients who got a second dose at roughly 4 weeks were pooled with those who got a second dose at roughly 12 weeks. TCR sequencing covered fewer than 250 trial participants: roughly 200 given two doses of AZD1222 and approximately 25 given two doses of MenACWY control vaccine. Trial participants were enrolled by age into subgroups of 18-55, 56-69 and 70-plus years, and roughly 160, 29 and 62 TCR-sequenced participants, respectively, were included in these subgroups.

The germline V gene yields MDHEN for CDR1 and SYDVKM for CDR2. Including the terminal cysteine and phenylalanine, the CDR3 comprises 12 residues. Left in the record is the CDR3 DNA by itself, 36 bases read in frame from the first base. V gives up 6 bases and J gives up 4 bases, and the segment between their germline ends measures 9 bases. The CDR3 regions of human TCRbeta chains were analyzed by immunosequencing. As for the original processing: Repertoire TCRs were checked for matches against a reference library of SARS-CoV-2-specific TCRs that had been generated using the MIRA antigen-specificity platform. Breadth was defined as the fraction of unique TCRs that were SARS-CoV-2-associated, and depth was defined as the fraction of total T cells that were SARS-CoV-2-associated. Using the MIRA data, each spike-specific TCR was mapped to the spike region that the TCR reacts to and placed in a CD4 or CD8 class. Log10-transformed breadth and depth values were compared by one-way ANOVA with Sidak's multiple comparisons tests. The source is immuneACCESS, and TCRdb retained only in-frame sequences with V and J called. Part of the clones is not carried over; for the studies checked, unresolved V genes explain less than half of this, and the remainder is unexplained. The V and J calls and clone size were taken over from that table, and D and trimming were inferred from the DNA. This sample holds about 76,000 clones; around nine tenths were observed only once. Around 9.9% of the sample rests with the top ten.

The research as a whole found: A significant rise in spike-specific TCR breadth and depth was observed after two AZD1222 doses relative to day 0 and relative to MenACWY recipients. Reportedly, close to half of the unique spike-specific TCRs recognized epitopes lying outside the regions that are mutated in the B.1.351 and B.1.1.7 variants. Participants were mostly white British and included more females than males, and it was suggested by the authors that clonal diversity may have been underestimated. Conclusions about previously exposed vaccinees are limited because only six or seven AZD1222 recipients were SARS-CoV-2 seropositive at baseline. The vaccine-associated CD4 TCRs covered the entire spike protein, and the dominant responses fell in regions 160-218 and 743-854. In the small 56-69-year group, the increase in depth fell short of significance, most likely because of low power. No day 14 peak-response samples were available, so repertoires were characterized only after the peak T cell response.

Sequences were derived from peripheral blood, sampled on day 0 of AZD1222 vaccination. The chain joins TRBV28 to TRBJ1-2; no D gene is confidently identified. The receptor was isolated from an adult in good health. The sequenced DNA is TGTGCCAGCAGCCTGGGCAGCTATGGCTACACCTTC. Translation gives CASSLGSYGYTF.